Listed below are T cell receptor beta chains from one sample, sequenced in a study of T cells after yellow fever vaccination. TCRdb re-called the 5' RACE reads with MiXCR, one entry per CDR3 protein. The repertoire has approximately 120,000 distinct CDR3 sequences, approximately 7% of them found once; the top ten carry approximately 2.7%. The starting material was CD4+ T cells sorted from PBMCs, obtained around 10 days after the first yellow fever vaccination. All receptors come from a young man who received the YFV17D yellow fever vaccine. Each CDR3 is given with its conserved first and last residue. A D gene is named only where the DNA matches it firmly. Clone size, where shown, is once, few, many, or a class for clones that have expanded.

size | D | J | V | CDR3 | DNA
. | . | TRBJ1-2 | TRBV7-9 | CASSLGGVRDYGYTF | TGTGCCAGCAGCTTAGGGGGCGTACGGGACTATGGCTACACCTTC
many | . | TRBJ2-5 | TRBV11-2 | CASSLGPSKYF | TGTGCCAGCAGCTTAGGACCCTCCAAGTACTTC
many | . | TRBJ2-5 | TRBV20-1 | CSARVMGKTQYF | TGCAGTGCTAGAGTTATGGGAAAGACCCAGTACTTC
. | TRBD2 | TRBJ2-7 | TRBV4-1 | CASSQDRGSGGPEQYF | TGCGCCAGCAGCCAAGATAGGGGTAGCGGGGGGCCCGAGCAGTACTTC
many | TRBD1 | TRBJ2-7 | TRBV5-1 | CASSLEGTGREQYF | TGCGCCAGCAGCTTGGAGGGGACAGGGCGCGAGCAGTACTTC
many | . | TRBJ1-4 | TRBV12-3/TRBV12-4 | CASSLRRVNEKLFF | TGTGCCAGCAGTTTACGCAGGGTTAATGAAAAACTGTTTTTT
few | . | TRBJ1-1 | TRBV20-1 | CSARTRGDGEAFF | TGCAGTGCTCGCACTCGGGGGGACGGTGAAGCTTTCTTT
many | . | TRBJ2-7 | TRBV12-3/TRBV12-4 | CASSFSGFHEQYF | TGTGCCAGCAGTTTTAGCGGATTCCACGAGCAGTACTTC
. | . | TRBJ1-1 | TRBV11-1 | CASSFQGPTEAFF | TGTGCCAGCAGCTTCCAGGGCCCCACTGAAGCTTTCTTT
many | . | TRBJ1-2 | TRBV19 | CASSPEMRMGYTF | TGTGCCAGTAGTCCCGAAATGCGTATGGGCTACACCTTC
many | . | TRBJ1-2 | TRBV27 | CASSPNGEPYGYTF | TGTGCCAGCAGTCCGAACGGAGAACCTTATGGCTACACCTTC
many | TRBD1 | TRBJ1-1 | TRBV7-9 | CASSSNRDRKRYAEAFF | TGTGCCAGCAGCTCCAACCGGGACAGGAAACGATACGCTGAAGCTTTCTTT
many | . | TRBJ1-1 | TRBV7-3 | CASSLTGSGTEAFF | TGTGCCAGCAGCTTAACAGGATCAGGTACTGAAGCTTTCTTT
few | TRBD1 | TRBJ2-6 | TRBV20-1 | CSAKVTGVFSGANVLTF | TGCAGTGCCAAAGTAACAGGGGTATTCTCTGGGGCCAACGTCCTGACTTTC
many | . | TRBJ1-6 | TRBV11-2 | CASSLKYNNSPLHF | TGTGCCAGCAGCTTAAAGTATAATAATTCACCCCTCCACTTT
medium-sized | TRBD2 | TRBJ2-5 | TRBV6-2/TRBV6-3 | CASSYEGGVETQYF | TGTGCCAGCAGTTACGAGGGAGGGGTAGAGACCCAGTACTTC
few | TRBD2 | TRBJ2-2 | TRBV10-3 | CAISGGLARTGELFF | TGTGCCATCAGTGGGGGACTAGCAAGAACCGGGGAGCTGTTTTTT
many | . | TRBJ2-2 | TRBV7-9 | CASSRGWTIF | TGTGCCAGCAGCCGAGGGTGGACGATTTTT
few | TRBD2 | TRBJ2-1 | TRBV5-1 | CASSLEGTSLYNEQFF | TGCGCCAGCAGCTTGGAGGGGACTAGCTTATACAATGAGCAGTTCTTC
many | . | TRBJ2-7 | TRBV7-2 | CASSPAGQAYEQYF | TGTGCCAGCAGCCCAGCGGGACAGGCCTACGAGCAGTACTTC
. | . | TRBJ2-1 | TRBV7-2 | CASSSSSVRGGWDEQFF | TGTGCCAGCAGCTCCTCTTCCGTTCGCGGAGGTTGGGATGAGCAGTTCTTC
few | . | TRBJ1-1 | TRBV29-1 | CSVGAGAEGETEAFF | TGCAGCGTTGGCGCGGGGGCGGAGGGAGAAACTGAAGCTTTCTTT
. | TRBD1 | TRBJ2-5 | TRBV5-4 | CASRDETGSGETQYF | TGTGCCAGCAGGGACGAGACAGGGTCGGGAGAGACCCAGTACTTC
few | . | TRBJ2-1 | TRBV13 | CASSPGPKKGNEQFF | TGTGCCAGCAGCCCGGGACCGAAAAAGGGCAATGAGCAGTTCTTC
few | . | TRBJ1-6 | TRBV12-3/TRBV12-4 | CASTQYRVLVDNNSPLHF | TGTGCCAGCACCCAATACAGGGTGTTAGTGGATAATAATTCACCCCTCCACTTT
once | TRBD2 | TRBJ2-3 | TRBV19 | CASRLAGDTQYF | TGTGCCAGTAGGCTAGCGGGGGATACGCAGTATTTT
. | . | TRBJ1-6 | TRBV11-2 | CASSLFNSPNSPLHF | TGTGCCAGCAGCTTATTTAACAGCCCTAATTCACCCCTCCACTTT
many | TRBD2 | TRBJ2-2 | TRBV9 | CASSVTGGHHTGELFF | TGTGCCAGCAGCGTGACGGGGGGGCATCACACCGGGGAGCTGTTTTTT
many | TRBD2 | TRBJ2-5 | TRBV5-1 | CASSQATSGKETQYF | TGCGCCAGCAGCCAGGCTACTAGCGGAAAAGAGACCCAGTACTTC
many | . | TRBJ2-5 | TRBV5-1 | CASSPGTKLKETQYF | TGCGCCAGCAGCCCCGGGACCAAGCTAAAGGAGACCCAGTACTTC
many | TRBD2 | TRBJ2-3 | TRBV4-2 | CASSQEAGGPDTQYF | TGTGCCAGCAGCCAAGAAGCGGGGGGGCCAGATACGCAGTATTTT
many | . | TRBJ2-5 | TRBV9 | CASSVDETQYF | TGTGCCAGCAGCGTAGACGAGACCCAGTACTTC
many | . | TRBJ2-3 | TRBV7-2 | CASSFLPGDTQYF | TGTGCCAGCAGCTTCCTCCCGGGGGATACGCAGTATTTT
many | . | TRBJ2-3 | TRBV9 | CASSAGGAGGTDTQYF | TGTGCCAGCAGCGCTGGGGGGGCGGGGGGCACAGATACGCAGTATTTT
. | . | TRBJ2-2 | TRBV7-2 | CASTPKGVLNTGELFF | TGTGCCAGCACTCCTAAGGGGGTCTTGAACACCGGGGAGCTGTTTTTT
few | TRBD2 | TRBJ2-7 | TRBV5-1 | CASSARPGLAGGRHTYEQYF | TGCGCCAGCAGCGCGCGACCGGGACTAGCGGGGGGAAGACATACCTACGAGCAGTACTTC